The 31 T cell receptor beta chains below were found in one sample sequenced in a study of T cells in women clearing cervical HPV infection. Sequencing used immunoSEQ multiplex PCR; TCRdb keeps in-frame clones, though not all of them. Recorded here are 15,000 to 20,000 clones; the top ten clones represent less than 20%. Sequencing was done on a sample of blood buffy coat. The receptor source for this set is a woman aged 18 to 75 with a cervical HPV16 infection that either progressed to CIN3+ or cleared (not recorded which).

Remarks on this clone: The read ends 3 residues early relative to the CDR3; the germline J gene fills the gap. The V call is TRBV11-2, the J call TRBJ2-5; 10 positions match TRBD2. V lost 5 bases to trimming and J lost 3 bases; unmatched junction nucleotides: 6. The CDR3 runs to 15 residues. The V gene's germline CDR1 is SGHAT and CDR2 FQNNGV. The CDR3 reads CASSAVGLAKETQYF. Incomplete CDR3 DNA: TGTGCCAGCAGCGCCGTGGGACTAGCGAAAGAGACC.

The CDR3 sequence is CSALGRLPYGYTF. The sequenced CDR3 bases are TGCAGTGCTCTGGGCCGCCTCCCTTATGGC. The rearrangement links TRBV20-1 to TRBJ1-2; D unresolved. The DNA ends 3 residues before the CDR3 does, and the rest of the CDR3 is filled in from the germline J gene. The germline V and J ends were trimmed by 5 bases and 5 bases, with 15 bases remaining between them. The CDR3 loop spans 13 amino acids. CDR1 and CDR2 from the germline V gene are DFQATT and SNEGSKA (reference sequence).

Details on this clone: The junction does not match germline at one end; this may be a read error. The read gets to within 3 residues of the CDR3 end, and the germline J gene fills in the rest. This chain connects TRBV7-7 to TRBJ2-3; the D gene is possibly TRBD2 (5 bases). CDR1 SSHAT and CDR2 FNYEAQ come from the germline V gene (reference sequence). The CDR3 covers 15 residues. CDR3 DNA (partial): TGTGCTAGCAGCGTCACACTAGTCGAACAAGAGACG. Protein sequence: CASSVTLVEQET. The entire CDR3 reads CASSVTLVEQETQYF.

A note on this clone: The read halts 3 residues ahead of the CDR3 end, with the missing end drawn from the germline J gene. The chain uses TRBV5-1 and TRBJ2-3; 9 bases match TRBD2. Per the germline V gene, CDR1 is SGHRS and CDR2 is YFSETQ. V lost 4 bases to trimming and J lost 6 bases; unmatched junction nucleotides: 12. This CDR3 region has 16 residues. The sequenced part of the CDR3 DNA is TGCGCCAGCAGCCCAACAAGCGGGGGGTCCGGGGATACG. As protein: CASSPTSGGSGDT. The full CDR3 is CASSPTSGGSGDTQYF.

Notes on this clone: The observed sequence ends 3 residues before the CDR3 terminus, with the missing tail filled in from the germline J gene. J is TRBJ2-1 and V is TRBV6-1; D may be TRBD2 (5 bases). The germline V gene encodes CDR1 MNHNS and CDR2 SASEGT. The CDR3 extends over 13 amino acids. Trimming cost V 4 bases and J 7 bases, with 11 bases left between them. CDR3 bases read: TGTGCCAGCAGTGCCGAACTAGGGAATGAG. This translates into CASSAELGNE. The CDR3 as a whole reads CASSAELGNEQFF.

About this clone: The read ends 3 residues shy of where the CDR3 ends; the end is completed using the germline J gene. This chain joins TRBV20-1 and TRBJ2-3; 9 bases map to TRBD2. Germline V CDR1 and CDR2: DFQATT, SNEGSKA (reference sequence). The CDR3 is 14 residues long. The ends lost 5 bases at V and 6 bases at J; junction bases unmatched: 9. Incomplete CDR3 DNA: TGCAGTGCTTCGCAACCCGGACTAGCGGATACG. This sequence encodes CSASQPGLADT. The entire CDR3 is CSASQPGLADTQYF.

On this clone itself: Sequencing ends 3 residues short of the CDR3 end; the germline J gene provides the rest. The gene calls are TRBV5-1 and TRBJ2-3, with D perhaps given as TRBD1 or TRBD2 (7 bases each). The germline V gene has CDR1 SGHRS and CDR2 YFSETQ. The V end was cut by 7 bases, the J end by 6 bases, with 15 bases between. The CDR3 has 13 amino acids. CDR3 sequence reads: CASQTGREDTQYF. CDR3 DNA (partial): TGCGCCAGCCAGACAGGGCGGGAGGATACG.

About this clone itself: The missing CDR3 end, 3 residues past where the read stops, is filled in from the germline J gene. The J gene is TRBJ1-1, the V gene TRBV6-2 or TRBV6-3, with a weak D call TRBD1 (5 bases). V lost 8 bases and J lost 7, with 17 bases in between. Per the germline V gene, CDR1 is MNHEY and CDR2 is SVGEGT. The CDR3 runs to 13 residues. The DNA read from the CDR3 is TGTGCCAGCGGGGCCCACATGGAGCATGAA. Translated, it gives CASGAHMEHE. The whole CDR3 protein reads CASGAHMEHEAFF.

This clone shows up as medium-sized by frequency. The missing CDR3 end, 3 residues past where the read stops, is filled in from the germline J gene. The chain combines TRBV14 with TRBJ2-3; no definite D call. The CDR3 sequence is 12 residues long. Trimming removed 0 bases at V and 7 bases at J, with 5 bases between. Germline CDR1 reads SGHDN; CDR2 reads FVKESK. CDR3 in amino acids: CASSQDAYTQYF. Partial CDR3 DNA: TGTGCCAGCAGCCAAGATGCGTATACG.

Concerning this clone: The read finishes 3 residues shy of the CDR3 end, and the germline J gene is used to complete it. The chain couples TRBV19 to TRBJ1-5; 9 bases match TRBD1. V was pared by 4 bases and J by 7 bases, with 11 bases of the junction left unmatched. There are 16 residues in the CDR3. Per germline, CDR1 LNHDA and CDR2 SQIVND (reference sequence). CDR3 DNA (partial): TGTGCCAGTAGTACCCTACAGGGGGCCGGGAAGCAGCCC. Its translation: CASSTLQGAGKQP. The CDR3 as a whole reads CASSTLQGAGKQPQHF.

Here the CDR3 reads CASSIATGRNSPLFF. The covered CDR3 bases are TGTGCCAGTAGTATCGCAACAGGGCGGAATTCACCG. The chain recombines TRBV19 with TRBJ2-2; TRBD1 might be the D (6 bases). The read terminates 3 residues before the CDR3 end, so the remaining end is supplied by the germline J gene. The CDR3 extends over 15 amino acids. Germline CDR1 and CDR2: LNHDA and SQIVND (reference sequence). The entire variable domain, with the rest obtained from reference TRBV19 and TRBJ2-2, is as follows: DGGITQSPKYLFRKEGQNVTLSCEQNLNHDAMYWYRQDPGQGLRLIYYSQIVNDFQKGDIAEGYSVSREKKESFPLTVTSAQKNPTAFYLCASSIATGRNSPLFFGEGSRLTVL.

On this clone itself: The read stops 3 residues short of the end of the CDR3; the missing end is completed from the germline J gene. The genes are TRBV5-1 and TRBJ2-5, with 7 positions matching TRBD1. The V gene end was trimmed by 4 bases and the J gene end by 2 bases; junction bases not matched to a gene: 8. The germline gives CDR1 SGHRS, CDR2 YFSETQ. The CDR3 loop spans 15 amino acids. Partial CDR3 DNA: TGCGCCAGCAGCCAAAACGGGGACAGTCAAGAGACC. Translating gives CASSQNGDSQET. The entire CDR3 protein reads CASSQNGDSQETQYF.

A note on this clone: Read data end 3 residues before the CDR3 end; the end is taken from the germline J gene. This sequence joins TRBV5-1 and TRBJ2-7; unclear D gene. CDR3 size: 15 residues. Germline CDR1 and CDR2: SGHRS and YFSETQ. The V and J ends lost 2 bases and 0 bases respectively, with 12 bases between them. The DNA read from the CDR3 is TGCGCCAGCAGCTTTGAGCCCGGCGGCTCCTACGAG. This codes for CASSFEPGGSYE. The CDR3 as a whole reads CASSFEPGGSYEQYF.

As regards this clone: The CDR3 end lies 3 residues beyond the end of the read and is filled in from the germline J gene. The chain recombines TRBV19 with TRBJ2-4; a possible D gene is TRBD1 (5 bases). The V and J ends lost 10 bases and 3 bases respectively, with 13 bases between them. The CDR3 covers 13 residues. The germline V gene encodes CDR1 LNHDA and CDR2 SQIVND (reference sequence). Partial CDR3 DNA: TGTGCCACCGCCAGGGCGCTCAAAAACATT. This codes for CATARALKNI. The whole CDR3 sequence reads CATARALKNIQYF. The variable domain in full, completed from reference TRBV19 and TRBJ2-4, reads DGGITQSPKYLFRKEGQNVTLSCEQNLNHDAMYWYRQDPGQGLRLIYYSQIVNDFQKGDIAEGYSVSREKKESFPLTVTSAQKNPTAFYLCATARALKNIQYFGAGTRLSVL.

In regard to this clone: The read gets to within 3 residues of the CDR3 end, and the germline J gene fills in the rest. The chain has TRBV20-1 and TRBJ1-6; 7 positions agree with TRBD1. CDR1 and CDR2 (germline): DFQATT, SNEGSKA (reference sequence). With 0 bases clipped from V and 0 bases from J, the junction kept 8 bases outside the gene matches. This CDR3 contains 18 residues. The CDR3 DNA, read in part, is TGCAGTGCTAGAGATGGAGGGACAGCAAGCTCCTATAATTCACCC. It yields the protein CSARDGGTASSYNSP. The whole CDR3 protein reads CSARDGGTASSYNSPLHF.

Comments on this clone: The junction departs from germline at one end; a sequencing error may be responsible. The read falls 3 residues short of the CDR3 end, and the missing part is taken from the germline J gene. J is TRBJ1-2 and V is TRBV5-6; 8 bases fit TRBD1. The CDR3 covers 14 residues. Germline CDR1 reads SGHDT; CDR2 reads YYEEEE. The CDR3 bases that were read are TGTGCCAGCAGTTTGGACAGGGAGGGCTATGGC. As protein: CASSLDREGYG. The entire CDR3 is CASSLDREGYGYTF.

Incomplete CDR3 DNA: TGTGCCAGCAGTGAGGGCGGGACTAGTAAGACC. It codes for CASSEGGTSKT. In full, the CDR3 reads CASSEGGTSKTQYF. V is TRBV2 and J is TRBJ2-5, with TRBD2 identical over 8 bases. The read stops 3 residues short of the end of the CDR3; the missing end is completed from the germline J gene. In germline, CDR1 is SNHLY, CDR2 FYNNEI. Trimming removed 3 bases from V and 6 bases from J; junction bases left unmatched: 6. The CDR3 is 14 residues long.

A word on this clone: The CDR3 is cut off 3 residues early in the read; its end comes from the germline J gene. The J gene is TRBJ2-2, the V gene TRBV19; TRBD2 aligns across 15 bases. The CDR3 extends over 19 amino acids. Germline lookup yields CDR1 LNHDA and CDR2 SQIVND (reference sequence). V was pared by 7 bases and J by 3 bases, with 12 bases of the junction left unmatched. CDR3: CASIATGTSGGRHTGELFF. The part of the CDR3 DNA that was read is TGTGCCAGTATAGCAACCGGGACTAGCGGGGGGCGACACACCGGGGAG.

CDR3 bases read: TGTGCCAGCTCACCACCGGACAGGGCCGGATCACCG. Protein sequence: CASSPPDRAGSP. The full CDR3 is CASSPPDRAGSPLFF. The chain recombines TRBV18 with TRBJ2-2, with 8 positions matching TRBD1. The DNA ends 3 residues before the CDR3 does, and the rest of the CDR3 is filled in from the germline J gene. The germline CDR1 and CDR2 sequences are KGHSH and LQKENI. The length of the CDR3 is 15 residues.

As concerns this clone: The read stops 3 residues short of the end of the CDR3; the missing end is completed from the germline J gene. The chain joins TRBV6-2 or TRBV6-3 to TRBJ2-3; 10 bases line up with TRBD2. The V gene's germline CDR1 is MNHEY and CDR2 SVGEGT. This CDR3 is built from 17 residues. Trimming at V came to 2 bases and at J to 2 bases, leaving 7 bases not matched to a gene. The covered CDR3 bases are TGTGCCAGCAGTTACGAGACTCTAGCGGGGGTCACAGATACG. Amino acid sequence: CASSYETLAGVTDT. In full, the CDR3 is CASSYETLAGVTDTQYF.

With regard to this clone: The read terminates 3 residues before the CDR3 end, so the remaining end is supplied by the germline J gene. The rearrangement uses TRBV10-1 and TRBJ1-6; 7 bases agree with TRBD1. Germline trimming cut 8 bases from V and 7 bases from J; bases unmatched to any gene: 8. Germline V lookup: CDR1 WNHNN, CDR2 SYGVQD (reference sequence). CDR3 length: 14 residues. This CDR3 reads CASAPGQLNSPLHF. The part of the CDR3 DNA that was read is TGCGCCAGCGCCCCGGGACAGCTGAATTCACCC.

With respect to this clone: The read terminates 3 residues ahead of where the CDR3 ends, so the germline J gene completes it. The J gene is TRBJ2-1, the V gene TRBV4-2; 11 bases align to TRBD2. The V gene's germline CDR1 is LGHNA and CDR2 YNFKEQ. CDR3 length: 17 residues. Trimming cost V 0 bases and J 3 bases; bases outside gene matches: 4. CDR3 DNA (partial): TGTGCCAGCAGCCAAGATCCGGGACTAGCGGTCTACAATGAG. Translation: CASSQDPGLAVYNE. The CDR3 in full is CASSQDPGLAVYNEQFF.

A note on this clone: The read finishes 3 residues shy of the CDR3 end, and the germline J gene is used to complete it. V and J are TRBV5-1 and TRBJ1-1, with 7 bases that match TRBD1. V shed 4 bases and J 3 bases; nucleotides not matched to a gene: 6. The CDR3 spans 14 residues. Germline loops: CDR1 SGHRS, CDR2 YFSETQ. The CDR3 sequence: CASSAGTADTEAFF. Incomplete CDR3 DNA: TGCGCCAGCAGCGCGGGGACAGCCGACACTGAA.

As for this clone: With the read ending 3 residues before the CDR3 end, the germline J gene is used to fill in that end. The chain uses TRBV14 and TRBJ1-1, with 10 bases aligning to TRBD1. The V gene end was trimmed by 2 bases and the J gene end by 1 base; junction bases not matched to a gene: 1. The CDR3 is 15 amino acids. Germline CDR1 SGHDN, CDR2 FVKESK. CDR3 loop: CASSQRTGGNTEAFF. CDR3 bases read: TGTGCCAGCAGCCAAAGGACAGGGGGGAACACTGAA.

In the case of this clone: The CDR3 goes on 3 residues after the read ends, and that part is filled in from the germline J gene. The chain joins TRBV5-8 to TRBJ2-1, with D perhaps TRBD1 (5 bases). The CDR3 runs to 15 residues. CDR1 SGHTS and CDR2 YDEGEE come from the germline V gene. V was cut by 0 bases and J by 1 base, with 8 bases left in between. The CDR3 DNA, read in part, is TGTGCCAGCAGCTTGGGCCAGGGATCCTACAATGAG. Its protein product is CASSLGQGSYNE. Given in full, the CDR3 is CASSLGQGSYNEQFF. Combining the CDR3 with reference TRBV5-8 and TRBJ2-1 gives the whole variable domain EAGVTQSPTHLIKTRGQQATLRCSPISGHTSVYWYQQALGLGLQFLLWYDEGEERNRGNFPPRFSGRQFPNYSSELNVNALELEDSALYLCASSLGQGSYNEQFFGPGTRLTVL.

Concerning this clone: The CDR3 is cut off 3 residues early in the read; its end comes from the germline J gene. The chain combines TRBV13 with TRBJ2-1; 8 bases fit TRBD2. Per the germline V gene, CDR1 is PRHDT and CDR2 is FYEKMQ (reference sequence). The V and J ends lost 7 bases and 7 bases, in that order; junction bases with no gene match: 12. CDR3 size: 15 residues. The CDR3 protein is CASTSVAGSQNEQFF. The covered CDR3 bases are TGTGCCAGCACCTCCGTAGCGGGGTCCCAGAATGAG. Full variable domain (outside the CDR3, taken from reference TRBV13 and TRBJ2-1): AAGVIQSPRHLIKEKRETATLKCYPIPRHDTVYWYQQGPGQDPQFLISFYEKMQSDKGSIPDRFSAQQFSDYHSELNMSSLELGDSALYFCASTSVAGSQNEQFFGPGTRLTVL.

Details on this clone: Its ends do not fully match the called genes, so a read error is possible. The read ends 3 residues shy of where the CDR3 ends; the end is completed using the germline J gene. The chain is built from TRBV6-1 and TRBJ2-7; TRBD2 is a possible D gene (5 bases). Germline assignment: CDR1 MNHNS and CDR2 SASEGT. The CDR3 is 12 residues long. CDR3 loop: CASSEAAYEQYF. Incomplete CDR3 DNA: TGTGCCAGCAGCGAAGCGGCTTACGAG.

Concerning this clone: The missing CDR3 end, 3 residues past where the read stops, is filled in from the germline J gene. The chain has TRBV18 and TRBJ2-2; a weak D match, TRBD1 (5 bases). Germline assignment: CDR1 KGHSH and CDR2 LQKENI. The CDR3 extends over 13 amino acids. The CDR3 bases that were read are TGTGCCAGCTCATTTGGTGGGGCCAACGTG. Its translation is CASSFGGANV. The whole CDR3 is CASSFGGANVLFF.

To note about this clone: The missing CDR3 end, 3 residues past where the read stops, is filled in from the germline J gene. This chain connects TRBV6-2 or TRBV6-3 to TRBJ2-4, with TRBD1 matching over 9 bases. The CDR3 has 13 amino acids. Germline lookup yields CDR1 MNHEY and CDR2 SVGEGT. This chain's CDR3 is CASSGTGNYGQYF. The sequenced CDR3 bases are TGTGCCAGCAGTGGGACAGGGAACTATGGT.

The part of the CDR3 DNA that was read is TGTGCCTGGAAATCGGGGAGCCCGTACAATGAG. Its protein is CAWKSGSPYNE. The full-length CDR3 reads as CAWKSGSPYNEQFF. The J gene is TRBJ2-1, the V gene TRBV30; tentatively, D is TRBD2 (5 bases). The read finishes 3 residues shy of the CDR3 end, and the germline J gene is used to complete it. The germline CDR1 and CDR2 sequences are GTSNPN and SVGIG (reference sequence). This CDR3 comprises 14 residues. Trimming shortened V by 4 bases and J by 4 bases, and 14 bases separated the two germline ends.

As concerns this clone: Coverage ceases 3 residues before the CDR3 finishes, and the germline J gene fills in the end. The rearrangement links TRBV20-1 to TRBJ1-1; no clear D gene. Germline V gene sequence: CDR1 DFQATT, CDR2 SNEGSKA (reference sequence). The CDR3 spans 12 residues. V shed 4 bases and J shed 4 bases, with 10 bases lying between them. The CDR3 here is CSAKDAGTEAFF. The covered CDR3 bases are TGCAGTGCTAAGGACGCGGGCACTGAA.